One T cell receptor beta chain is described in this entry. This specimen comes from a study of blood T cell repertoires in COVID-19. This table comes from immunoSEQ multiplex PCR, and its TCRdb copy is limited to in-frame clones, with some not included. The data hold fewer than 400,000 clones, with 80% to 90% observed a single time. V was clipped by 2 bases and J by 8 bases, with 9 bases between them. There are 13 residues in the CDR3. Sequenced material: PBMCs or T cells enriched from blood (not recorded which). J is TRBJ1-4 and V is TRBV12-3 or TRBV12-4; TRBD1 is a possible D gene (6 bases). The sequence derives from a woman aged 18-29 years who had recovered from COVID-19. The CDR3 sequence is CASSLYTGEKLFF. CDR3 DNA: TGTGCCAGCAGTTTATACACAGGGGAAAAACTGTTTTTT.